One sample yielded the 13 T cell receptor beta chains listed below, sequenced in a study of blood T cell repertoires in COVID-19. Generated by immunoSEQ multiplex PCR, the TCRdb table keeps only in-frame clones and is missing some. In the table there are nearly 30,000 clones, around 89% of which are singletons. The material sequenced was peripheral blood. These receptors came from a human donor in a cohort sampled during active COVID-19.

This chain uses TRBV5-4 with TRBJ2-5; 10 nucleotides agree with TRBD2. The CDR3 runs 14 residues. CDR1 SGHNT and CDR2 YYREEE come from the germline V gene (reference sequence). J was trimmed by 4 bases and V by 1 base; bases with no gene match: 1. The CDR3 sequence is CASSLSSGGETQYF. DNA for the CDR3: TGTGCCAGCAGCTTGTCTAGCGGGGGAGAGACCCAGTACTTC. Based on the CDR3 plus reference TRBV5-4 and TRBJ2-5, the full variable domain is ETGVTQSPTHLIKTRGQQVTLRCSSQSGHNTVSWYQQALGQGPQFIFQYYREEENGRGNFPPRFSGLQFPNYSSELNVNALELDDSALYLCASSLSSGGETQYFGPGTRLLVL.

V gene TRBV5-4 combines with J gene TRBJ2-7; weak D call: TRBD2 (5 bases). The germline V gene has CDR1 SGHNT and CDR2 YYREEE (reference sequence). The CDR3 extends over 14 amino acids. The ends were cut back, 6 bases at V and 6 bases at J, with 19 bases in the middle. In DNA, the CDR3 is TGTGCCAGCACCAACCCCCGTCAAGGGAGCGAGCAGTACTTC. This gives the protein CASTNPRQGSEQYF.

The rearrangement joins TRBV27 to TRBJ2-4, with D unclear. This CDR3 contains 13 residues. Trimming took off 5 bases at V and 0 bases at J, with 5 bases between the two ends. Germline V lookup: CDR1 MNHEY, CDR2 SMNVEV (reference sequence). CDR3 nucleotides: TGTGCCAGCAGTCCCCTAGCCAAAAACATTCAGTACTTC. As protein: CASSPLAKNIQYF.

This clone was recorded only once. V is TRBV24-1 and J is TRBJ2-5; 9 positions agree with TRBD1. CDR3 length equals 18 residues. Germline lookup yields CDR1 KGHDR and CDR2 SFDVKD. With 3 bases clipped from V and 3 bases from J, the junction kept 13 bases outside the gene matches. In DNA form, the CDR3 reads TGTGCCACCAGTGATCAAGTAAATAGGACAGGGGTTGAAGAGACCCAGTACTTC. It translates to CATSDQVNRTGVEETQYF.

This chain connects TRBV19 to TRBJ2-2; 12 positions agree with TRBD1. Germline CDR1 reads LNHDA; CDR2 reads SQIVND (reference sequence). V lost 1 base and J lost 5; bases outside the gene matches: 11. The CDR3 sequence is 19 residues long. CDR3 bases: TGTGCCAGTAGTATAGGGACCGGGACAGGGGGCGGAGGGACCGGGGAGCTGTTTTTT. Translating it yields CASSIGTGTGGGGTGELFF. The full variable domain, in which reference TRBV19 and TRBJ2-2 provide the parts outside the CDR3, is DGGITQSPKYLFRKEGQNVTLSCEQNLNHDAMYWYRQDPGQGLRLIYYSQIVNDFQKGDIAEGYSVSREKKESFPLTVTSAQKNPTAFYLCASSIGTGTGGGGTGELFFGEGSRLTVL.

The chain carries TRBV29-1 and TRBJ2-2; 8 positions match TRBD1. CDR1 is SQVTM and CDR2 is ANQGSEA in the germline V gene. V lost 5 bases to trimming and J lost 0 bases; unmatched junction nucleotides: 8. The CDR3 consists of 16 residues. DNA of the CDR3: TGCAGCGTTCGGGACAGGACACCGGCGAACACCGGGGAGCTGTTTTTT. It is translated as CSVRDRTPANTGELFF.

The chain carries TRBV5-4 and TRBJ2-3, with 11 bases matching TRBD2. V lost 5 bases, J lost 0 bases, and 2 bases stayed unmatched. The germline V gene has CDR1 SGHNT and CDR2 YYREEE (reference sequence). This CDR3 is built from 15 residues. CDR3 in amino acids: CASSWTSGSTDTQYF. For the CDR3, the DNA is TGTGCCAGCAGTTGGACTAGCGGGAGCACAGATACGCAGTATTTT.

V gene TRBV11-2 combines with J gene TRBJ2-5; 7 bases line up with TRBD1. There are 13 residues in the CDR3. The germline V gene encodes CDR1 SGHAT and CDR2 FQNNGV. The junction had 2 bases not matched to a gene; V was cut back by 3 bases and J by 4 bases. The CDR3 DNA reads as TGTGCCAGCAGCTTGGGACAGTCAGAGACCCAGTACTTC. Translated: CASSLGQSETQYF.

This sequence joins TRBV19 and TRBJ2-3; 11 bases align to TRBD1. Germline V gives CDR1 LNHDA, CDR2 SQIVND (reference sequence). V trimming: 6 bases; J trimming: 6 bases; junction bases outside the gene matches: 5. This CDR3 contains 14 residues. DNA of the CDR3: TGTGCCAGTAGGGACAGGGGGCGGGCGGATACGCAGTATTTT. As protein: CASRDRGRADTQYF. Supplemented by reference TRBV19 and TRBJ2-3, the full variable domain reads DGGITQSPKYLFRKEGQNVTLSCEQNLNHDAMYWYRQDPGQGLRLIYYSQIVNDFQKGDIAEGYSVSREKKESFPLTVTSAQKNPTAFYLCASRDRGRADTQYFGPGTRLTVL.

The chain has TRBV6-2 or TRBV6-3 and TRBJ1-5; 9 bases agree with TRBD1. The V segment lost 6 bases and the J segment 3 bases; nucleotides outside the gene matches: 12. The CDR3 loop spans 17 amino acids. Germline CDR1 and CDR2: MNHEY and SVGEGT. The CDR3 region is CASSPDRGVSYNQPQHF. The DNA of the CDR3 is TGTGCCAGCAGCCCGGACAGGGGAGTTTCGTACAATCAGCCCCAGCATTTT.

The V and J genes are TRBV2 and TRBJ2-7; D not resolved. The CDR3 is 14 residues long. V dropped 7 bases and J dropped 4 bases, with 17 bases sitting between them. Germline loops: CDR1 SNHLY, CDR2 FYNNEI. The CDR3 loop reads CASTATFPSYEQYF. The CDR3 DNA sequence: TGTGCCAGCACCGCGACATTCCCGTCATACGAGCAGTACTTC. The whole variable domain, filled in from reference TRBV2 and TRBJ2-7, reads EPEVTQTPSHQVTQMGQEVILRCVPISNHLYFYWYRQILGQKVEFLVSFYNNEISEKSEIFDDQFSVERPDGSNFTLKIRSTKLEDSAMYFCASTATFPSYEQYFGPGTRLTVT.

The chain uses TRBV6-5 and TRBJ2-2; no definite D call. V was trimmed by 5 bases and J by 5 bases, leaving 6 bases between them. CDR1 and CDR2 (germline): MNHEY, SVGAGI. The CDR3 spans 12 residues. The CDR3 DNA reads TGTGCCAGCAGTACAACAACCGGGGAGCTGTTTTTT. Translating it yields CASSTTTGELFF.

The genes are TRBV2 and TRBJ2-7; 7 bases align to TRBD1. The germline gives CDR1 SNHLY, CDR2 FYNNEI. This CDR3 is 13 amino acids long. J was trimmed by 3 bases and V by 8 bases; bases with no gene match: 7. CDR3 sequence reads: CASSPGQSYEQYF. CDR3 DNA: TGTGCCAGCTCCCCGGGACAGAGCTACGAGCAGTACTTC.